Given below is one T cell receptor beta chain in context. As yet, its antigen is unknown. Samples were taken several times over chemoradiotherapy. V was shortened by 3 bases and J by 4 bases, with 12 bases between the two germline ends. The CDR3 extends over 14 amino acids. Germline values: CDR1 LNHDA, CDR2 SQIVND (reference sequence). This specimen comes from a study of chemoradiotherapy in HPV16-positive cancers. Study-wide points: HPV-specific T cells were functionally defined from only a couple of HPV16-positive patients. During treatment, candidate HPV-specific clones and E7-related motifs expanded in tumor. Better recurrence-free survival went with HPV-responsive T-cell expansion in HPV16-positive patients.

This table comes from immunoSEQ multiplex PCR, and its TCRdb copy is limited to in-frame clones, with some not included. The sample has about 3,500 clones; around 74% are singletons. The sample was tumor tissue, taken from a patient who underwent chemoradiotherapy. The genes are TRBV19 and TRBJ2-5; D perhaps matches TRBD2 (6 bases). This clonotype was sampled from a human donor with HPV-associated anogenital cancer. CDR3 DNA sequence: TGTGCCAGTAGTATGGGAGCGGGTTCAGAGACCCAGTACTTC. It yields the protein CASSMGAGSETQYF. The full variable domain, with the rest looked up from reference TRBV19 and TRBJ2-5, is DGGITQSPKYLFRKEGQNVTLSCEQNLNHDAMYWYRQDPGQGLRLIYYSQIVNDFQKGDIAEGYSVSREKKESFPLTVTSAQKNPTAFYLCASSMGAGSETQYFGPGTRLLVL.